This T cell receptor beta chain was sequenced for a study of blood T cell repertoires in COVID-19 (dated by TCRdb to between 2020 and 2021). Background for the entire study: The collaborator samples originated in the United States, Italy and Spain and spanned the acute and convalescent phases of COVID-19. The material from the prospective study consisted of cDNA or gDNA derived from T cells, B-cell-depleted T cells, or PBMCs. Deeply sampled blood TCRbeta repertoires from subjects exposed to, actively infected with, or recovered from COVID-19 were included in the dataset. The repertoires were released in a freely available public database intended as a resource for research on the immune response to SARS-CoV-2. Samples were obtained from the ongoing ImmuneRACE study (first 160 participants) and from 1,254 subjects provided by 6 global collaborators. The sample metadata nearly always contained a de-identified subject ID, COVID-19 status, age in years and sex. Where HLA class I and class II types were available, the types were taken from metadata supplied by the sample provider, not from assay-based typing.

A remark on this clone: There is no known antigen for this receptor. There are no base qualities to consult, and no much larger clone falls within one base.

The immunoSEQ Assay, a bias-controlled multiplex PCR, was used to amplify TCRbeta CDR3 regions from genomic DNA. From the authors' description of their analysis: Within the assay, amplification of reference gene primers was used to estimate how many nucleated cells each sample contained. To quantify the absolute abundance of each unique TCRbeta CDR3 rearrangement, sequence reads were collapsed and filtered. For each sample, productive Simpson clonality was calculated as the square root of Simpson's diversity index across productive rearrangements. TCRdb limited this immuneACCESS table to in-frame rearrangements with V and J called. A share of clones is missing; checked studies link under half to unresolved V genes, and the rest is unexplained. Clone size and V and J calls were adopted from that table, with D and trimming inferred from the DNA. The sample has some 150,000 clones on record, around 80% of them singletons. The ten largest account for 35% to 45% of the sample.

What the authors observed across the whole study: The quantity of clinical and demographic metadata differed by source and by participant and was supplied without curation.

Collaborating institutions collected whole blood in K2EDTA tubes following their own protocols. Collaborator samples were shipped for TCRbeta analysis as frozen whole blood, isolated PBMCs, or DNA extracted from either sample type. Sequenced material: peripheral blood. This receptor was taken from a human donor in a cohort sampled during active COVID-19.

This receptor carries the CDR3 CASSYQGSTGELFF. The bases read TGCGCCAGCAGCTACCAGGGGAGCACCGGGGAGCTGTTTTTT. This sequence uses TRBV5-1 and TRBJ2-2; a tentative D match to TRBD1 spans 6 bases. The CDR1 and CDR2 encoded by the germline V gene are SGHRS and YFSETQ. Spanning cysteine to phenylalanine, the CDR3 consists of 14 amino acids. Kept here is only the CDR3 DNA, which spans 42 bases and is read in frame from base 1. Trimming costs V 3 bases and J 4 bases, and their ends lie 10 bases apart.